This T cell receptor beta chain was retrieved from a study of OX40 agonist ivuxolimab in advanced cancers. The protocol was immunoSEQ multiplex PCR, while the TCRdb copy is restricted to in-frame clones and leaves out a portion. The sample includes around 46,000 clones, about 91% of them seen just once. V shed 5 bases and J shed 5 bases, with 9 bases lying between them. The CDR3 spans 11 residues. Per the germline V gene, CDR1 is SQVTM and CDR2 is ANQGSEA. This receptor was identified in an adult with an advanced solid tumor such as melanoma, head and neck, liver or kidney cancer. V gene TRBV29-1 combines with J gene TRBJ2-5; D ambiguous. The sample consisted of CD4+ or CD8+ T cells sorted from blood, taken in a trial of the OX40 agonist ivuxolimab. For the CDR3, the DNA is TGCAGCGTTCCCGCCGGGGAGACCCAGTACTTC. Translation gives CSVPAGETQYF. Filled out from reference TRBV29-1 and TRBJ2-5, the complete variable domain reads SAVISQKPSRDICQRGTSLTIQCQVDSQVTMMFWYRQQPGQSLTLIATANQGSEATYESGFVIDKFPISRPNLTFSTLTVSNMSPEDSSIYLCSVPAGETQYFGPGTRLLVL.